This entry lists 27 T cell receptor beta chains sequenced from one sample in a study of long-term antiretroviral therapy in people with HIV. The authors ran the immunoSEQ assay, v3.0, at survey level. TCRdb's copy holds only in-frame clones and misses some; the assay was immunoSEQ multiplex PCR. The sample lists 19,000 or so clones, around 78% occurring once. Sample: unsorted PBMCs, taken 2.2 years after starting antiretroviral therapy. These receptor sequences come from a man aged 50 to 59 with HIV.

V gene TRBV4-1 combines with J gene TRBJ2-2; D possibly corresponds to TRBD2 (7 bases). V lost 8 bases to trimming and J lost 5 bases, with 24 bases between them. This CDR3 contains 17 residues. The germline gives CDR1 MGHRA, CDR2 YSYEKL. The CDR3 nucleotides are TGCGCCAGCCGGCGAGGGGTTAGGGGGGGCAGAACCGGGGAGCTGTTTTTT. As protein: CASRRGVRGGRTGELFF.

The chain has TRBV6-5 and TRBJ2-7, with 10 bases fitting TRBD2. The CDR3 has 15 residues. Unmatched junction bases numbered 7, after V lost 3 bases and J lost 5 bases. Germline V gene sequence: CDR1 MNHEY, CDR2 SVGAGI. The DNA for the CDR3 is TGTGCCAGCAGTTATCCCGGGACTAGCGCGCACGAGCAGTACTTC. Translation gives CASSYPGTSAHEQYF.

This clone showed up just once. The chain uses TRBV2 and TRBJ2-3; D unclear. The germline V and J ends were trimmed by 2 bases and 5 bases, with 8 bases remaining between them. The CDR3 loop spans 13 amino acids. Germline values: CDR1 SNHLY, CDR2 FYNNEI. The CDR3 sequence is CASSEMGGDTQYF. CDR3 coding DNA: TGTGCCAGCAGTGAAATGGGTGGAGATACGCAGTATTTT.

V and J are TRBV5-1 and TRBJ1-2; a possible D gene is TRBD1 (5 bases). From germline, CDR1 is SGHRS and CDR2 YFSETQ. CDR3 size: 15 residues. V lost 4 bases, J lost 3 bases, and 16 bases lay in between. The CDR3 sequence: CASSPEGAFYYGYTF. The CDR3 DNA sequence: TGCGCCAGCAGCCCGGAAGGGGCTTTTTACTATGGCTACACCTTC.

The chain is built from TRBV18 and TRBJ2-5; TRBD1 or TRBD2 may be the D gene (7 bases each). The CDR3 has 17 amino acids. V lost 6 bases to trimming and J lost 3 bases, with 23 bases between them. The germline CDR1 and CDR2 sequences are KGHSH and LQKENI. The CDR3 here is CASSQGPRGGAEETQYF. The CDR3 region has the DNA TGTGCCAGCTCTCAGGGACCCAGGGGGGGCGCGGAAGAGACCCAGTACTTC.

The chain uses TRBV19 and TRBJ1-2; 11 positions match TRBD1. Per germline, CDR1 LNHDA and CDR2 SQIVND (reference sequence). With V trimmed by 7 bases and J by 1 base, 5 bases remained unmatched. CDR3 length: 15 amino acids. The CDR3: CASKGTGGLNYGYTF. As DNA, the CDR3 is TGTGCCAGTAAAGGGACAGGGGGTCTTAACTATGGCTACACCTTC.

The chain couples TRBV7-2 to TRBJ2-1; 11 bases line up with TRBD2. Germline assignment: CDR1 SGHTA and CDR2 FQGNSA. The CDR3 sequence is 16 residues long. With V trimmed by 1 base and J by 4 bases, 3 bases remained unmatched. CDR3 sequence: CASSLEGTSGYNEQFF. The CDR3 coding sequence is TGTGCCAGCAGCTTAGAAGGGACTAGCGGATACAATGAGCAGTTCTTC.

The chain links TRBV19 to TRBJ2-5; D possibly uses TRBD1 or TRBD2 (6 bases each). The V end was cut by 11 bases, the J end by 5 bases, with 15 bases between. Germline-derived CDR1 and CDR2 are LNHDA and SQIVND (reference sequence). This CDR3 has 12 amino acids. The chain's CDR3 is CASRQAGETQYF. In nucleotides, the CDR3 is TGTGCCTCCCGACAGGCGGGGGAGACCCAGTACTTC.

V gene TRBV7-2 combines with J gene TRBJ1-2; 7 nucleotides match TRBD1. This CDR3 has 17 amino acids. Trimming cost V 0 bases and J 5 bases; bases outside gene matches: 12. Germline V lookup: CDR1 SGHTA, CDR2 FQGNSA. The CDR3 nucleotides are TGTGCCAGCAGCTTAGCCTTTTGGGACAGCCGAAGGTATGGCTACACCTTC. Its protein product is CASSLAFWDSRRYGYTF.

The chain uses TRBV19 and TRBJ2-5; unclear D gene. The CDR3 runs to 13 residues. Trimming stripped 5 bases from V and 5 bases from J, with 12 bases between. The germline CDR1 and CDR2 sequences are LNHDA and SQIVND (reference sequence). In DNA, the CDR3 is TGTGCCAGTAGTGGGCCAGGCAAGGAGACCCAGTACTTC. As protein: CASSGPGKETQYF.

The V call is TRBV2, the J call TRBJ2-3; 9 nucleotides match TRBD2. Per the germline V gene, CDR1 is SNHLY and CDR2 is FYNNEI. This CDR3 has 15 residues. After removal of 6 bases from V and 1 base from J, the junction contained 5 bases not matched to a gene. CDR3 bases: TGTGCCAGCAGGGGAGCGGGAGGCCGCACAGATACGCAGTATTTT. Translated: CASRGAGGRTDTQYF. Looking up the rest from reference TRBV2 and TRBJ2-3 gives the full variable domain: EPEVTQTPSHQVTQMGQEVILRCVPISNHLYFYWYRQILGQKVEFLVSFYNNEISEKSEIFDDQFSVERPDGSNFTLKIRSTKLEDSAMYFCASRGAGGRTDTQYFGPGTRLTVL.

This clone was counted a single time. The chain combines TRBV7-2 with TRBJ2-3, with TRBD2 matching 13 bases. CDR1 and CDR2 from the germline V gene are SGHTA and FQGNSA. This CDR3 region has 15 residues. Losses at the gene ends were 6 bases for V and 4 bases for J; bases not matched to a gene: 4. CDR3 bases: TGTGCCAGCAGATTAACTAGCGGGGGGGCAGATACGCAGTATTTT. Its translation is CASRLTSGGADTQYF.

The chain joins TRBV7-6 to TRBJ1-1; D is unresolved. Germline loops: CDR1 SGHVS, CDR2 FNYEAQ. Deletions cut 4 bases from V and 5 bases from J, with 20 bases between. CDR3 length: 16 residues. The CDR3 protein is CASSSQIANSFTEAFF. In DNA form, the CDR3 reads TGTGCCAGCAGCTCGCAGATCGCCAACAGCTTTACTGAAGCTTTCTTT.

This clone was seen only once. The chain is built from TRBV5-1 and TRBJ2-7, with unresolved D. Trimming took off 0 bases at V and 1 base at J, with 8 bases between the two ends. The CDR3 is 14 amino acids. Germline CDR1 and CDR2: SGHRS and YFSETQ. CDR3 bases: TGCGCCAGCAGCTTGGATCTGGCGTCCTACGAGCAGTACTTC. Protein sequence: CASSLDLASYEQYF.

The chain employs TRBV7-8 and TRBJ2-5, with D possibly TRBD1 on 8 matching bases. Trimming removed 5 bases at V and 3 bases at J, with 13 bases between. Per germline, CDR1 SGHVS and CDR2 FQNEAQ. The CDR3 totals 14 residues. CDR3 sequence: CASSRQGTKETQYF. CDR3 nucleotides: TGTGCCAGCAGCAGACAGGGGACTAAAGAGACCCAGTACTTC.

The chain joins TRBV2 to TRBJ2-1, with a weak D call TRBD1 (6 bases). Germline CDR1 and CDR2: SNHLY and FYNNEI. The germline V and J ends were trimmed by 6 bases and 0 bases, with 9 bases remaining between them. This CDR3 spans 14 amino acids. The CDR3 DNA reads TGTGCCAGCAGGGCGACAGGCTCCTACAATGAGCAGTTCTTC. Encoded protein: CASRATGSYNEQFF.

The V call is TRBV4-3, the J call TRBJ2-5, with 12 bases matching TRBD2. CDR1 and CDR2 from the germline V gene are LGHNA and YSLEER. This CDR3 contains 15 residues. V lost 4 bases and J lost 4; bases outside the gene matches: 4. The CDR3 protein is CASSPTSGSGETQYF. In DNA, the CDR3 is TGCGCCAGCAGCCCGACTAGCGGGAGTGGAGAGACCCAGTACTTC.

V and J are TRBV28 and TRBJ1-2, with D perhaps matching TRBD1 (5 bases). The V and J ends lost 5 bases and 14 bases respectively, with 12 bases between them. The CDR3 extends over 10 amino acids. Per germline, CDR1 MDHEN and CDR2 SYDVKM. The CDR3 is CASSAPGYTF. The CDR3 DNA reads TGTGCCAGCAGTGCACCAGGGTATACCTTC.

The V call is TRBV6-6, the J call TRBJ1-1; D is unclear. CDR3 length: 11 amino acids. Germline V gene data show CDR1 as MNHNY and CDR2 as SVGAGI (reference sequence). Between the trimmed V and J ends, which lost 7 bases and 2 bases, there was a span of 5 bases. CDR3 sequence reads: CASIQNTEAFF. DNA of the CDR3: TGTGCCAGCATCCAAAACACTGAAGCTTTCTTT.

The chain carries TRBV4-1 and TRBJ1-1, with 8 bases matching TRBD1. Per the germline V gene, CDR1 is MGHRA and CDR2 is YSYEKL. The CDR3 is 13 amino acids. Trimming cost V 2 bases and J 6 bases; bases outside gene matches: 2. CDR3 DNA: TGCGCCAGCAGCCAACAGGGGGCCCCTGAAGCTTTCTTT. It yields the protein CASSQQGAPEAFF.

CDR3 DNA: TGTGCCAGCAGCTTGACGGGCCAGTCCTACAATGAGCAGTTCTTC. This encodes CASSLTGQSYNEQFF. The chain uses TRBV11-2 and TRBJ2-1; unclear D gene. The CDR3 totals 15 residues. V was pared by 3 bases and J by 1 base, with 10 bases between. Germline CDR1 and CDR2: SGHAT and FQNNGV.

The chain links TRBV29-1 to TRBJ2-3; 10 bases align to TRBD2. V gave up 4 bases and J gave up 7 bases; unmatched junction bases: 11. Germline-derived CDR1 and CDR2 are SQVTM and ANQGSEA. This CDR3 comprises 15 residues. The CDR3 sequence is CSVAGLAGAQNTQYF. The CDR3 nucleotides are TGCAGCGTTGCTGGTCTAGCGGGAGCCCAAAATACGCAGTATTTT.

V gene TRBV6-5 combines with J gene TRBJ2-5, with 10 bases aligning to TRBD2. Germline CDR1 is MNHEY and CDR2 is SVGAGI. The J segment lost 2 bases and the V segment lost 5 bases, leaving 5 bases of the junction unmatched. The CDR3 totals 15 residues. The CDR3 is CASSILAGGQETQYF. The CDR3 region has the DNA TGTGCCAGCAGTATATTAGCGGGGGGTCAAGAGACCCAGTACTTC.

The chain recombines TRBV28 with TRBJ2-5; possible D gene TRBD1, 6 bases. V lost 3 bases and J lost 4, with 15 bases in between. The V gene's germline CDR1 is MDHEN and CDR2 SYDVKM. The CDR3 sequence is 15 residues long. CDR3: CASSFSGVPGETQYF. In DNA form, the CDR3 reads TGTGCCAGCAGTTTCTCAGGGGTGCCGGGAGAGACCCAGTACTTC.

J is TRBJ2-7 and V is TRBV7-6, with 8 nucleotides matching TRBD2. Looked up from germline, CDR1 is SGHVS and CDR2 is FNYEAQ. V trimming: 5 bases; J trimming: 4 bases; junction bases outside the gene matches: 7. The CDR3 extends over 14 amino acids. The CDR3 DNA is TGTGCCAGCAGCCCAACTAGCGGACCTTACGAGCAGTACTTC. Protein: CASSPTSGPYEQYF.

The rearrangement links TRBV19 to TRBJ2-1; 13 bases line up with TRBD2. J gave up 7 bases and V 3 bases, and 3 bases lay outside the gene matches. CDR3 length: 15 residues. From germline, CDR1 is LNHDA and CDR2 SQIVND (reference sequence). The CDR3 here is CASSMVGLAGNEQFF. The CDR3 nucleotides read TGTGCCAGTAGTATGGTGGGACTAGCGGGAAATGAGCAGTTCTTC. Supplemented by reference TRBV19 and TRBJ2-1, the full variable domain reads DGGITQSPKYLFRKEGQNVTLSCEQNLNHDAMYWYRQDPGQGLRLIYYSQIVNDFQKGDIAEGYSVSREKKESFPLTVTSAQKNPTAFYLCASSMVGLAGNEQFFGPGTRLTVL.

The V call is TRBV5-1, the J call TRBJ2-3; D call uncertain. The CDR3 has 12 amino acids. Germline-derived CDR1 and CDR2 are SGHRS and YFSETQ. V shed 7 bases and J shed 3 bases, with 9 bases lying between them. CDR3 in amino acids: CASGRDTDTQYF. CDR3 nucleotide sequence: TGCGCCAGCGGAAGGGATACAGATACGCAGTATTTT.